The clone carrying this TCR beta chain appeared once. Its antigen is not identified. This entry comes from a study of cytomegalovirus exposure and HLA in healthy donors. Study-level points and caveats: A list of 164 TCR beta chains associated with cytomegalovirus was given.

The CDR3 sequence is 14 residues long. The germline V gene encodes CDR1 LGHNA and CDR2 YNFKEQ. With 5 bases removed from V and 0 bases from J, the gap between germline ends came to 5 bases. Whereas donors were nominally healthy upon sampling, unrecorded immune exposures were probable. Primers for the PCR totalled 60 Vbeta and 13 Jbeta. The table came from immunoSEQ multiplex PCR; TCRdb's copy has only in-frame clones and leaves some out. The data show some 98,000 clones, around four fifths seen once. The sample consisted of PBMCs. This sequence joins TRBV4-2 and TRBJ1-6; no clear D. The origin of this receptor is a middle-aged man in good health and CMV-seronegative. The CDR3 DNA follows: TGTGCCAGCAGCGGCAACTCCTATAATTCACCCCTCCACTTT. Protein sequence: CASSGNSYNSPLHF.